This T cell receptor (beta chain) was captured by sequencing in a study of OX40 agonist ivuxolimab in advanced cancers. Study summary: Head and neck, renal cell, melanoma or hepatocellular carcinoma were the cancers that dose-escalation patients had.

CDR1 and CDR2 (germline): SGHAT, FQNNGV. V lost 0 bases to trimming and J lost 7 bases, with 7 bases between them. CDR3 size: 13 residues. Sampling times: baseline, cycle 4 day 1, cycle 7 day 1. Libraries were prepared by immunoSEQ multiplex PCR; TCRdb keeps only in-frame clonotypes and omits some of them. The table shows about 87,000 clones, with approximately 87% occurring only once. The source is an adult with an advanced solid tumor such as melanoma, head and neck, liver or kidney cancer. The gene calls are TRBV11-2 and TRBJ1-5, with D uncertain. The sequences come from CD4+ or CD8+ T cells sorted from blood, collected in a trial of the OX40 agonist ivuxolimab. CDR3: CASSLEVGQPQHF. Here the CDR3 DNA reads TGTGCCAGCAGCTTAGAGGTGGGGCAGCCCCAGCATTTT.